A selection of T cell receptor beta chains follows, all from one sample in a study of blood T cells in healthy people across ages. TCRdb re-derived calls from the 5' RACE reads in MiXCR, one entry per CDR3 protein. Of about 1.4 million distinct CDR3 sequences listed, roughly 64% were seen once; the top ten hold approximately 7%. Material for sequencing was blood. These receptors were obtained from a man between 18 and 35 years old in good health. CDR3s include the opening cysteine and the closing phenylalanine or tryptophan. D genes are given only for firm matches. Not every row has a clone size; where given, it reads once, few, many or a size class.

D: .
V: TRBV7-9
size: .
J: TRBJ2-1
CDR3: CASSSPPPAGYYNEQFF
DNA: TGTGCCAGCAGTTCTCCCCCACCGGCGGGGTACTACAATGAGCAGTTCTTC

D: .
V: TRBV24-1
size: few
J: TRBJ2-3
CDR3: CATSPSKEGTDTQYF
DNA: TGTGCCACCAGCCCTTCAAAAGAGGGCACAGATACGCAGTATTTT

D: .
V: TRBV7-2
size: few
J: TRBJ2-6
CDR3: CASSFEGSGTGANVLTF
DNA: TGTGCCAGCAGCTTTGAGGGGTCTGGAACTGGGGCCAACGTCCTGACTTTC

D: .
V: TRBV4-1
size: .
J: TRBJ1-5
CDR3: CASSQVFRANQPQHF
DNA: TGCGCCAGCAGCCAAGTCTTCAGGGCTAATCAGCCCCAGCATTTT

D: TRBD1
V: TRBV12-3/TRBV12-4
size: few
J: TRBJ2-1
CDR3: CASSLLDRAYNEQFF
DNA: TGTGCCAGCAGTTTATTGGACAGGGCGTACAATGAGCAGTTCTTC

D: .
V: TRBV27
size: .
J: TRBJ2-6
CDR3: CASSSSSEFPSGANVLTF
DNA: TGTGCCAGCAGTTCTTCTAGCGAATTTCCCTCTGGGGCCAACGTCCTGACTTTC

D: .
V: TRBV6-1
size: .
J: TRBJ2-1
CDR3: CASTPLGETSYNEQFF
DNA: TGTGCCAGCACTCCTCTGGGAGAGACCTCCTACAATGAGCAGTTCTTC

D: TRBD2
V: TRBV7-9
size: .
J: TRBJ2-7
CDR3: CASSTLGGAGGGEQYF
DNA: TGTGCCAGCAGCACCTTGGGGGGAGCGGGAGGCGGCGAGCAGTACTTC

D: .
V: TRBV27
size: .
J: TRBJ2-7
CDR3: CATIDGNYEQYF
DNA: TGTGCCACCATAGACGGGAACTACGAGCAGTACTTC

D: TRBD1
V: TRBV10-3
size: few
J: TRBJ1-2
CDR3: CAISESGQISYGYTF
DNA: TGTGCCATCAGTGAGTCGGGACAGATCTCATATGGCTACACCTTC

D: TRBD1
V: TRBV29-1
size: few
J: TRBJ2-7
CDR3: CSVEDPGQTHSYEQYF
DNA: TGCAGCGTTGAAGATCCGGGACAGACACACTCCTACGAGCAGTACTTC

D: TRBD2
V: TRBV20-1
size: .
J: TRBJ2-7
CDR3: CSALASGRYEQYF
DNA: TGCAGTGCTTTGGCTAGCGGGAGGTACGAGCAGTACTTC

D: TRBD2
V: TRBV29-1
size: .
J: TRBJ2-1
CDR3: CSVVLADPTSGYNEQFF
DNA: TGCAGCGTTGTTCTTGCAGACCCGACTAGCGGGTACAATGAGCAGTTCTTC

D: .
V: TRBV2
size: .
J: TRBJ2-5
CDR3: CASLLQQETQYF
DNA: TGTGCCAGCCTGCTTCAGCAAGAGACCCAGTACTTC

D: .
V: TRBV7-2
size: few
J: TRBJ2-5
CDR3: CASSPWAETQYF
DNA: TGTGCCAGCAGCCCTTGGGCTGAGACCCAGTACTTC

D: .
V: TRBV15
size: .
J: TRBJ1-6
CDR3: CATSRGREGSPLHF
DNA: TGTGCCACCAGCAGAGGCAGGGAAGGGTCACCCCTCCACTTT

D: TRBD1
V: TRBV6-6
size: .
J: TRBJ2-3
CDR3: CASDLGQGRPDTQYF
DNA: TGTGCCAGCGACCTGGGACAGGGAAGACCAGATACGCAGTATTTT

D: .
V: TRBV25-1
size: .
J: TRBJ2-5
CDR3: CASSEPQGLRETQYF
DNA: TGTGCCAGCAGCGAGCCTCAGGGGTTGAGAGAGACCCAGTACTTC

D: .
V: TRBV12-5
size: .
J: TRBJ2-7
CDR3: CASGLVQGGNYEQYF
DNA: TGTGCTAGTGGTTTGGTCCAGGGGGGTAACTACGAGCAGTACTTC

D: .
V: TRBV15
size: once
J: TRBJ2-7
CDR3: CATSRDRATSYEQYF
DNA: TGTGCCACCAGCAGAGATCGGGCGACCTCCTACGAGCAGTACTTC

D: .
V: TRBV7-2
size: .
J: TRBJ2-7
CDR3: CASSPGVWAYEQYF
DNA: TGTGCCAGCAGCCCAGGGGTGTGGGCCTACGAGCAGTACTTC

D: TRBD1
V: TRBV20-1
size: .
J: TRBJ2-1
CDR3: CSAREGTGENNEQFF
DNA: TGCAGTGCTAGAGAGGGGACAGGGGAGAACAATGAGCAGTTCTTC

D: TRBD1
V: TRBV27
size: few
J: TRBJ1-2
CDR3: CARGIGTADFYGYTF
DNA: TGTGCCAGAGGGATCGGGACAGCAGATTTCTATGGCTACACCTTC

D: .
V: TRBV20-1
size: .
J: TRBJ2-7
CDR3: CSARVATSYEQYF
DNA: TGCAGTGCTAGAGTGGCTACCTCCTACGAGCAGTACTTC

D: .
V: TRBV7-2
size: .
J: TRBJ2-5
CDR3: CASSSMDGSYERYF
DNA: TGTGCCAGCAGCTCAATGGACGGTTCCTACGAGCGGTACTTC

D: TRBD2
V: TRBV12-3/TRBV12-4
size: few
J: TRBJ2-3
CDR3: CASSPWGLAGESTDTQYF
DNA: TGTGCCAGCAGTCCATGGGGACTAGCGGGAGAGAGCACAGATACGCAGTATTTT

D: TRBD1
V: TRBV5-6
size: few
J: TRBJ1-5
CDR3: CASSLMDRGPQPQHF
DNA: TGTGCCAGCAGCTTGATGGACAGGGGCCCCCAGCCCCAGCATTTT

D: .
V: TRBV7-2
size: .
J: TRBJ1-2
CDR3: CASSLMGVNYGYTF
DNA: TGTGCCAGCAGCTTAATGGGGGTGAACTATGGCTACACCTTC

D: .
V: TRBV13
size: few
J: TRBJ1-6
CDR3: CASSHRQPVVSPLHF
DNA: TGTGCCAGCAGCCACAGACAGCCAGTTGTTTCACCCCTCCACTTT

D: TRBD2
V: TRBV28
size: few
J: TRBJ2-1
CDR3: CASSSGLAGEQFF
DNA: TGTGCCAGCAGTTCGGGACTAGCGGGCGAGCAGTTCTTC

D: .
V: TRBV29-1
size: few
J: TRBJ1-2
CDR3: CSVEIAYGYTF
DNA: TGCAGCGTTGAAATCGCCTATGGCTACACCTTC

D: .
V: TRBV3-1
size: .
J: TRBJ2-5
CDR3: CASSQDGAFQETQYF
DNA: TGTGCCAGCAGCCAAGACGGGGCGTTTCAAGAGACCCAGTACTTC

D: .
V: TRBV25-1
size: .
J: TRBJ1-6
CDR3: CASSGGQNSPLHF
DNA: TGTGCCAGCAGTGGTGGACAAAATTCACCCCTCCACTTT

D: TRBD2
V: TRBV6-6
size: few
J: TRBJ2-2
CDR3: CASGPGTSLGELFF
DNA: TGTGCCAGCGGCCCCGGGACTAGCCTCGGGGAGCTGTTTTTT

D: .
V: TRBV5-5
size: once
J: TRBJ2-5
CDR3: CASSLARQGLETQYF
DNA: TGTGCCAGCAGCTTGGCTCGTCAGGGTCTCGAGACCCAGTACTTC

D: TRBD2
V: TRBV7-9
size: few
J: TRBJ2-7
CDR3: CASSLVAGGPYEQYF
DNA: TGTGCCAGCAGTTTAGTGGCGGGAGGGCCTTACGAGCAGTACTTC

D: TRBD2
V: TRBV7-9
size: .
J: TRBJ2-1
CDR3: CASSSPWTSGRAIDEQFF
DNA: TGTGCCAGCAGCTCTCCTTGGACTAGCGGGAGGGCCATTGATGAGCAGTTCTTC

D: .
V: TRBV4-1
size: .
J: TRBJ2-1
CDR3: CASSRLFTREQFF
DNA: TGCGCCAGCAGCCGACTTTTCACGCGAGAGCAGTTCTTC

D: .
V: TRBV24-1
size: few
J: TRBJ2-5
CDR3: CATSDSLGSQYF
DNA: TGTGCCACCAGTGATTCGTTGGGGTCCCAGTACTTC

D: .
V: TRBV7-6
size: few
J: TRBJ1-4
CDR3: CASSQTGPNEKLFF
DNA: TGTGCCAGCAGCCAGACAGGCCCTAATGAAAAACTGTTTTTT

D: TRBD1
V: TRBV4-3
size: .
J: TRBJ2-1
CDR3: CASSLGTGGDNEQFF
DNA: TGCGCCAGCAGCCTAGGGACAGGGGGTGACAATGAGCAGTTCTTC

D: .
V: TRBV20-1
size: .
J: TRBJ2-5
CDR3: CSARDQVLETQYF
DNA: TGCAGTGCTAGAGATCAAGTCCTGGAGACCCAGTACTTC

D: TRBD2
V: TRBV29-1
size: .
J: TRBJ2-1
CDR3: CSVEGPIAGNEQFF
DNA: TGCAGCGTTGAAGGGCCAATAGCGGGCAATGAGCAGTTCTTC

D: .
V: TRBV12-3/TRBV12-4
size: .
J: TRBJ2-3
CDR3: CARGTRADTQYF
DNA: TGTGCCAGAGGAACTAGAGCAGATACGCAGTATTTT

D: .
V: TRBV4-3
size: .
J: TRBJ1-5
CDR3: CASSRTESNQPQHF
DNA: TGCGCCAGCAGCCGGACGGAGAGCAATCAGCCCCAGCATTTT

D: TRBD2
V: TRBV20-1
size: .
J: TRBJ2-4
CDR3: CSARPTSGGLAKNIQYF
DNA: TGCAGTGCTAGACCGACTAGCGGGGGATTAGCCAAAAACATTCAGTACTTC

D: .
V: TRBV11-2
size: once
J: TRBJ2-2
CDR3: CASSLGGVKGTGELFF
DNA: TGTGCCAGCAGCTTAGGGGGGGTAAAAGGCACCGGGGAGCTGTTTTTT

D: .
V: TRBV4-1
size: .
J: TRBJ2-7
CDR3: CASSPTQNGAYYEQYF
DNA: TGCGCCAGCAGCCCGACGCAAAACGGGGCCTATTACGAGCAGTACTTC

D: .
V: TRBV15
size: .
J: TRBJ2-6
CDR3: CATSRIDSGANVLTF
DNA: TGTGCCACCAGCAGAATAGACTCTGGGGCCAACGTCCTGACTTTC

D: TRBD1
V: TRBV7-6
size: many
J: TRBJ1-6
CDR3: CASSQRQGIGNSPLHF
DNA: TGTGCCAGCAGCCAGCGACAGGGGATCGGAAATTCACCCCTCCACTTT

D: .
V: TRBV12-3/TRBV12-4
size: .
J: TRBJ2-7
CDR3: CASSLGIGDEQYF
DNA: TGTGCCAGCAGTCTGGGGATTGGCGACGAGCAGTACTTC